A selection of T cell receptor beta chains follows, all from one sample in a study of OX40 agonist ivuxolimab in advanced cancers. The data were produced by immunoSEQ multiplex PCR, yet TCRdb's version contains in-frame clones alone and is incomplete. The sample consists of some 66,000 clones, roughly 87% of them appearing once. The sample consisted of CD4+ or CD8+ T cells sorted from blood, taken in a trial of the OX40 agonist ivuxolimab. Every receptor here comes from an adult with an advanced solid tumor such as melanoma, head and neck, liver or kidney cancer. The CDR3 runs from the conserved cysteine through the conserved F or W. D genes are given only for firm matches. Not every row has a clone size; where given, it reads once, few, many or a size class.

NA | NA | TRBJ2-7 | TRBV7-9 | 11 | TGTGCCAGCAGCATTTCTTACGAGCAGTACTTC | CASSISYEQYF
NA | NA | TRBJ2-3 | TRBV28 | 16 | TGTGCCAGCAGTTTGAGCTCGGACACGTTCGGAGATACGCAGTATTTT | CASSLSSDTFGDTQYF
TRBD1 | NA | TRBJ1-2 | TRBV25-1 | 14 | TGTGCCAGCTCGGAACAGGGGACCTACTATGGCTACACCTTC | CASSEQGTYYGYTF
NA | NA | TRBJ2-2 | TRBV5-1 | 14 | TGCGCCAGCAGCTTGGGGGGACAATCCGGGGAGCTGTTTTTT | CASSLGGQSGELFF
TRBD1 | once | TRBJ2-3 | TRBV19 | 15 | TGTGCCAGTAGGAAAGAGGACAGGGGGACAGATACGCAGTATTTT | CASRKEDRGTDTQYF
NA | NA | TRBJ1-5 | TRBV4-2 | 12 | TGTGCCAGCAGCCTACTGGAACAGCCCCAGCATTTT | CASSLLEQPQHF
NA | once | TRBJ2-3 | TRBV6-1 | 13 | TGTGCCAGTTGGAGACACCACACAGATACGCAGTATTTT | CASWRHHTDTQYF
TRBD1 | NA | TRBJ1-3 | TRBV2 | 14 | TGTGCCCTTCGGGACAGGGGCCGAGGAAACACCATATATTTT | CALRDRGRGNTIYF
NA | NA | TRBJ2-5 | TRBV18 | 12 | TGTGCCAGCTCACCACTTCAAGAGACCCAGTACTTC | CASSPLQETQYF
NA | NA | TRBJ1-5 | TRBV27 | 15 | TGTGCCAGCAAGTTTTTCAGCAATAGCAATCAGCCCCAGCATTTT | CASKFFSNSNQPQHF
TRBD2 | NA | TRBJ2-5 | TRBV2 | 14 | TGTGCCAGCAGCGGACTAGCGGGGCAAGAGACCCAGTACTTC | CASSGLAGQETQYF
NA | NA | TRBJ1-1 | TRBV5-1 | 14 | TGCGCCAGCAGCTACGGAGGGCGCGGGACTGAAGCTTTCTTT | CASSYGGRGTEAFF
NA | NA | TRBJ1-1 | TRBV5-6 | 15 | TGTGCCAGCAGCTTCTCGCTGACAGGATGGACTGAAGCTTTCTTT | CASSFSLTGWTEAFF
NA | few | TRBJ1-5 | TRBV7-9 | 14 | TGTGCCAGCAGCTTTGCAGGTAGCAATCAGCCCCAGCATTTT | CASSFAGSNQPQHF
NA | NA | TRBJ1-1 | TRBV7-9 | 15 | TGTGCCAGCAGACCAGACGGGCAGGGGAAAACTGAAGCTTTCTTT | CASRPDGQGKTEAFF
TRBD1 | NA | TRBJ1-5 | TRBV2 | 17 | TGTGCCAGCAGAGAGGGACAGGGAATTTATAGCAATCAGCCCCAGCATTTT | CASREGQGIYSNQPQHF
NA | NA | TRBJ2-7 | TRBV7-2 | 16 | TGTGCCAGCAGCTTGGCCCCGGGAGTCAAGGGCGACGAGCAGTACTTC | CASSLAPGVKGDEQYF
NA | NA | TRBJ2-7 | TRBV4-3 | 13 | TGCGCCAGCAGCCAATCACGGGGCCTCGAGCAGTACTTC | CASSQSRGLEQYF
NA | NA | TRBJ1-5 | TRBV7-2 | 17 | TGTGCCAGCAGCTTCGCCGGGACCGACCCTGGGCATCAGCCCCAGCATTTT | CASSFAGTDPGHQPQHF
NA | NA | TRBJ1-2 | TRBV28 | 13 | TGTGCCAGCAGTTTATTGGGGAGGGATGGCTACACCTTC | CASSLLGRDGYTF
NA | NA | TRBJ1-1 | TRBV6-5 | 13 | TGTGCCAGCAGTTACCCGGGGGGCGCTGAAGCTTTCTTT | CASSYPGGAEAFF
NA | NA | TRBJ1-3 | TRBV6-6 | 14 | TGTGCCAGCAGGGCGGACTACTCTGGAAACACCATATATTTT | CASRADYSGNTIYF
NA | NA | TRBJ2-1 | TRBV5-1 | 15 | TGCGCCAGCAGCGGCGAACTAGCCCTATACAATGAGCAGTTCTTC | CASSGELALYNEQFF
NA | few | TRBJ1-4 | TRBV7-9 | 14 | TGTGCCAGCAGCTCGATCCTGGAGGCTGAAAAACTGTTTTTT | CASSSILEAEKLFF
NA | few | TRBJ2-1 | TRBV19 | 13 | TGTGCCAGTAGTATGTACGGGAACAATGAGCAGTTCTTC | CASSMYGNNEQFF